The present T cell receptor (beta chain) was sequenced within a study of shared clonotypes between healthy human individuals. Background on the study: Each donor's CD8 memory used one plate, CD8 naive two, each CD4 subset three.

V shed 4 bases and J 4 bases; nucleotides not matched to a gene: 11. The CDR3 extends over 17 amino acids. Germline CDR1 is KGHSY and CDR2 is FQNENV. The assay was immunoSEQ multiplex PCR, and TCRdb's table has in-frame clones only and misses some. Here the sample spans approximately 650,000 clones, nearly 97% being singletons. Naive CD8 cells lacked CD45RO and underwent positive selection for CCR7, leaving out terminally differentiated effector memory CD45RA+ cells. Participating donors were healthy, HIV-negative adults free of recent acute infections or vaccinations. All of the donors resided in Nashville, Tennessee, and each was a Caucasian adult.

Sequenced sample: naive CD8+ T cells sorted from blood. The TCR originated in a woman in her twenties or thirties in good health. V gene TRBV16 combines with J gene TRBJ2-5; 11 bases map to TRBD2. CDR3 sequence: CASSPFGTSGGSETQYF. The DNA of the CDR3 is TGTGCCAGCAGCCCCTTCGGGACTAGCGGAGGGTCAGAGACCCAGTACTTC.